This T cell receptor (beta chain) was documented in a study of T-cell reconstitution after alpha-beta-depleted transplantation in children. This clonotype occurred many times. Its antigen is unknown. Preparation of the TCRbeta library was carried out with unique molecular identifiers. TCRdb redid the calling of the PCR reads with MiXCR, one entry per CDR3 protein. Of about 77,000 distinct CDR3 sequences listed, roughly 18% are singletons. This CDR3 region has 15 residues. Germline lookup yields CDR1 SGHTA and CDR2 FQGNSA. Trimming shortened V by 5 bases and J by 8 bases, and 19 bases separated the two germline ends. Points from the study as a whole: Newly produced T cells mostly accounted for T-cell counts and diversity one year post-transplant. For some patients, TCRbeta diversity was high at day 60 because of recipient T cells and thymic progenitors that survived. Reportedly, alpha-beta T cells present about two months post-transplant originated from several hundred expanded clones of graft origin.

The sequences come from PBMCs, mostly from graft donor cells, collected 360 days after TCRalphabeta/CD19-depleted stem cell transplant. The clonotype comes from a male patient between 2 and 10 years old who had a stem cell transplant for acute lymphoblastic leukemia, so the T cells may come from the graft donor. The V call is TRBV7-2, the J call TRBJ2-1, with D maybe TRBD2 (7 bases). CDR3 coding DNA: TGTGCCAGCAGCCACCCATTATTGGGGGGGCATGAGCAGTTCTTC. Translation gives CASSHPLLGGHEQFF.